The 9 T cell receptor beta chains below come from one sample, sequenced in a study of blood T cell repertoires in COVID-19. Clones were read by immunoSEQ multiplex PCR, and TCRdb kept only the in-frame ones, dropping some. Of some 250,000 clones in the sample, approximately 90% were seen once. Sample: PBMCs or T cells enriched from blood (not recorded which). These receptors originate from a human donor in a cohort exposed to, infected with or recovered from COVID-19 (not recorded which). The donor label of this sample is uncertain.

V and J are TRBV13 and TRBJ2-5, with 7 bases identical to TRBD2. V lost 7 bases and J lost 1; bases outside the gene matches: 15. CDR1 and CDR2 from the germline V gene are PRHDT and FYEKMQ (reference sequence). The CDR3 consists of 17 residues. The CDR3 spells CASTPSGRRGTQETQYF. CDR3 DNA sequence: TGTGCCAGCACCCCCTCTGGAAGGCGGGGGACCCAAGAGACCCAGTACTTC.

This chain links TRBV19 with TRBJ2-1; D is uncertain. V lost 1 base and J lost 2, with 9 bases in between. In germline, CDR1 is LNHDA, CDR2 SQIVND (reference sequence). This CDR3 has 15 residues. The CDR3 DNA follows: TGTGCCAGTAGTATAGGGCGGAACCCCTACAATGAGCAGTTCTTC. This sequence encodes CASSIGRNPYNEQFF.

V and J are TRBV29-1 and TRBJ2-1; 15 nucleotides match TRBD2. Germline V CDR1 and CDR2: SQVTM, ANQGSEA. V trimming: 6 bases; J trimming: 4 bases; junction bases outside the gene matches: 4. The CDR3 runs to 15 residues. CDR3 nucleotide sequence: TGCAGCGTGAGGACTAGCGGGGGGGTTTACAATGAGCAGTTCTTC. Amino acids: CSVRTSGGVYNEQFF.

This clone was seen once. The V and J genes are TRBV19 and TRBJ1-2; TRBD1 is a possible D gene (6 bases). CDR3 length: 15 residues. The germline V gene encodes CDR1 LNHDA and CDR2 SQIVND (reference sequence). V was trimmed by 9 bases and J by 7 bases, leaving 24 bases between them. The CDR3 loop reads CASSLTQGSRGGYTF. In DNA form, the CDR3 reads TGTGCCAGCAGCCTTACTCAGGGGTCTCGAGGTGGCTACACCTTC.

This sequence joins TRBV30 and TRBJ1-3; 8 bases are a match to TRBD1. The CDR3 has 18 amino acids. CDR1 and CDR2 from the germline V gene are GTSNPN and SVGIG (reference sequence). J was trimmed by 0 bases and V by 3 bases; bases with no gene match: 13. The CDR3: CAWSTLSLGQDSGNTIYF. CDR3 sequence (DNA): TGTGCCTGGAGCACCCTGTCGTTGGGACAGGACTCTGGAAACACCATATATTTT.

The chain links TRBV7-3 to TRBJ1-1; TRBD1 is a possible D gene (5 bases). The V gene lost 0 bases and the J gene lost 4 bases, with 9 bases spanning the gap. The germline gives CDR1 SGHTA, CDR2 FQGTGA. The CDR3 sequence is 14 residues long. The chain's CDR3 is CASSLTGVGTEAFF. CDR3 DNA sequence: TGTGCCAGCAGCTTAACAGGGGTAGGCACTGAAGCTTTCTTT.

The count of this clone is one. This sequence joins TRBV4-2 and TRBJ1-3; maybe TRBD1 (6 bases). Germline-derived CDR1 and CDR2 are LGHNA and YNFKEQ. The CDR3 runs to 17 residues. The V end was cut by 2 bases, the J end by 1 base, with 15 bases between. The CDR3 here is CASSQLQGSSSGNTIYF. The CDR3 nucleotides are TGTGCCAGCAGCCAACTTCAGGGGTCGTCTTCTGGAAACACCATATATTTT.

The gene calls are TRBV6-9 and TRBJ1-4; D is perhaps TRBD1 (6 bases). The CDR3 is 15 residues long. Germline CDR1 and CDR2: MNHGY and SVAAGI. V was cut by 2 bases and J by 7 bases, with 14 bases left in between. The CDR3 DNA reads TGTGCCAGCAGTTATAGGAGCAGGGGTCGTGAAAAACTGTTTTTT. This encodes CASSYRSRGREKLFF.

This chain joins TRBV2 and TRBJ1-1; no clear D gene. V lost 3 bases and J lost 1, with 9 bases in between. CDR1 SNHLY and CDR2 FYNNEI come from the germline V gene. The CDR3 sequence is 14 residues long. This CDR3 reads CASSETPGNTEAFF. CDR3 DNA: TGTGCCAGCAGTGAGACTCCTGGGAACACTGAAGCTTTCTTT.